The following is a TCR beta chain sequence with its context. This clone turned up a few times. Its binding antigen is unknown. No base quality values were provided; no much bigger clone lies one nucleotide off. Inclusive of the bounding cysteine and phenylalanine, the CDR3 is 14 residues long. Only the CDR3 region is kept as DNA, spanning 42 bases read in frame from base 1. The germline ends are 9 bases apart after V is trimmed by 0 bases and J by 6 bases. Via the germline V gene (reference sequence), CDR1 is PRHDT and CDR2 FYEKMQ. The collaborating institutions used their own protocols to collect whole blood in K2EDTA tubes. For TCRbeta analysis, collaborators shipped samples as frozen whole blood, isolated PBMCs, or DNA extracted from either of those sample types. These data are taken from a study of blood T cell repertoires in COVID-19 (dated by TCRdb to the early 2020s). With respect to the entire study: Collaborator samples came from the United States, Italy and Spain and covered acute and convalescent phases of COVID-19. The repertoires were released in a freely available public database intended as a resource for research on the immune response to SARS-CoV-2. Samples came from the ongoing ImmuneRACE study (first 160 participants) plus 1,254 subjects from 6 global collaborators. Where HLA class I and class II types were available, the types were taken from metadata supplied by the sample provider, not from assay-based typing. A de-identified subject ID, COVID-19 status, age in years and sex were almost always included in the sample metadata. Deeply sampled blood TCRbeta repertoires from subjects exposed to, actively infected with, or recovered from COVID-19 were included in the dataset. The material from the prospective study consisted of cDNA or gDNA derived from T cells, B-cell-depleted T cells, or PBMCs. What the work shows at the level of the full study, not this receptor alone: The quantity of clinical and demographic metadata differed by source and by participant and was supplied without curation.

TCRbeta CDR3 regions were amplified from genomic DNA by means of the immunoSEQ Assay, a bias-controlled multiplex PCR. The original methods were these. The number of nucleated cells in each sample was estimated from the amplification of reference gene primers within the assay. Sequence reads were collapsed and filtered to measure the absolute abundance of every unique TCRbeta CDR3 rearrangement. For each sample, productive Simpson clonality was calculated as the square root of Simpson's diversity index across productive rearrangements. In its TCRdb copy, this immuneACCESS table keeps in-frame sequences only and misses some clones. Where compared with another copy, unresolved V genes explain less than half of these, and the others have no known cause. D and trimming come from the DNA, and the V and J calls and clone size come from that table. This sample has about 46,000 clones in its table, and roughly 86% of those were observed once. The top ten clonotypes cover about 4% of the sample.

The chain is made from TRBV13 and TRBJ1-5; the D region possibly corresponds to TRBD1 (6 bases align). This receptor was obtained from a man older than 75 with active COVID-19. Sequences were obtained from peripheral blood. In nucleotide form, the sequence is TGTGCCAGCAGCTTAGGGGGGGCTGGTCAGCCCCAGCATTTT. It encodes CASSLGGAGQPQHF.